The 25 T cell receptor beta chains below come from one sample, sequenced in a study of blood T cell repertoires in COVID-19. Here immunoSEQ multiplex PCR was the method, and the copy in TCRdb shows in-frame clones only, minus some. Counted here are approximately 430,000 clones, 86% occurring once; the ten biggest clones make up 1.4%. Specimen: peripheral blood. These receptors came from a woman under 40 with active or convalescent COVID-19.

CDR3 DNA sequence: TGCGCCAGCAGCAGGACAGGGGGCGATAGTGGCTACACCTTC. Amino acids: CASSRTGGDSGYTF. The chain carries TRBV5-1 and TRBJ1-2; 11 nucleotides agree with TRBD1. The ends lost 4 bases at V and 7 bases at J; junction bases unmatched: 6. Germline CDR1 SGHRS, CDR2 YFSETQ. CDR3 length: 14 amino acids.

J is TRBJ1-2 and V is TRBV19; 7 bases map to TRBD1. CDR1 and CDR2 (germline): LNHDA, SQIVND (reference sequence). The V segment lost 5 bases and the J segment 2 bases; nucleotides outside the gene matches: 2. The CDR3 extends over 13 amino acids. The CDR3 nucleotides read TGTGCCAGTAGTCGGGACAGAAACTATGGCTACACCTTC. Translation: CASSRDRNYGYTF.

The chain uses TRBV5-4 and TRBJ1-5, with TRBD1 as a possible D gene (5 bases). The CDR3 has 15 residues. V was trimmed by 2 bases and J by 8 bases, leaving 17 bases between them. CDR1 and CDR2 from the germline V gene are SGHNT and YYREEE (reference sequence). CDR3 DNA: TGTGCCAGCAGCTTTGGAGGGGTCCTCAGAGAGCCCCAGCATTTT. Protein sequence: CASSFGGVLREPQHF. Based on the CDR3 plus reference TRBV5-4 and TRBJ1-5, the full variable domain is ETGVTQSPTHLIKTRGQQVTLRCSSQSGHNTVSWYQQALGQGPQFIFQYYREEENGRGNFPPRFSGLQFPNYSSELNVNALELDDSALYLCASSFGGVLREPQHFGDGTRLSIL.

V is TRBV19 and J is TRBJ2-7; TRBD1 agrees at 11 bases. This CDR3 is 15 amino acids long. The V segment lost 5 bases and the J segment 2 bases; nucleotides outside the gene matches: 5. Germline CDR1 and CDR2: LNHDA and SQIVND (reference sequence). CDR3 sequence reads: CASSLGGQGAYEQYF. In DNA, the CDR3 is TGTGCCAGTAGTCTCGGGGGACAGGGGGCCTACGAGCAGTACTTC.

This clone was counted only a few times. V gene TRBV18 combines with J gene TRBJ1-1; D possibly corresponds to TRBD1 (6 bases). Germline CDR1 and CDR2: KGHSH and LQKENI. Between the trimmed V and J ends, which lost 3 bases and 7 bases, there was a span of 12 bases. The CDR3 extends over 13 amino acids. CDR3 amino acids: CASSPKGEGEAFF. CDR3 sequence (DNA): TGTGCCAGCTCACCGAAGGGGGAGGGTGAAGCTTTCTTT. Looking up the rest from reference TRBV18 and TRBJ1-1 gives the full variable domain: NAGVMQNPRHLVRRRGQEARLRCSPMKGHSHVYWYRQLPEEGLKFMVYLQKENIIDESGMPKERFSAEFPKEGPSILRIQQVVRGDSAAYFCASSPKGEGEAFFGQGTRLTVV.

This chain joins TRBV19 and TRBJ1-5; D ambiguous. Trimming removed 9 bases from V and 2 bases from J, with 8 bases in between. CDR1 and CDR2 (germline): LNHDA, SQIVND (reference sequence). CDR3 length: 12 amino acids. The CDR3 DNA reads as TGTGCCAGGACTTGTGGCAATCAGCCCCAGCATTTT. Its protein product is CARTCGNQPQHF.

This chain uses TRBV3-1 (or the pseudogene TRBV3-2) with TRBJ1-4; TRBD1 agrees at 7 bases. CDR1 and CDR2 from the germline V gene are LGHDT and YNNKEL (reference sequence). The CDR3 extends over 18 amino acids. The junction had 10 bases not matched to a gene; V was cut back by 0 bases and J by 3 bases. The CDR3 nucleotides read TGTGCCAGCAGCCAAGATTGGCCGAACGGACAGGCTAATGAAAAACTGTTTTTT. Protein: CASSQDWPNGQANEKLFF.

The V gene is TRBV12-5, the J gene TRBJ1-1; possible D gene TRBD1, 5 bases. This CDR3 is built from 14 residues. The germline gives CDR1 LGHNT, CDR2 FRNRAP. The V end lost 1 base, the J end lost 3 bases, and 9 bases lay between the germline ends. CDR3 coding DNA: TGTGCTAGTGGTTTGGGCGGGGCTCACACTGAAGCTTTCTTT. Translating gives CASGLGGAHTEAFF.

The chain recombines TRBV18 with TRBJ2-3; D is ambiguous. Germline V lookup: CDR1 KGHSH, CDR2 LQKENI. The CDR3 consists of 13 residues. V was shortened by 5 bases and J by 1 base, with 7 bases between the two germline ends. The CDR3 region is CASSRQGTDTQYF. The CDR3 DNA reads TGTGCCAGCTCAAGGCAGGGCACAGATACGCAGTATTTT.

This clone was counted many times. This sequence joins TRBV9 and TRBJ1-6, with 10 bases identical to TRBD1. Germline CDR1 SGDLS, CDR2 YYNGEE. J gave up 7 bases and V 3 bases, and 4 bases lay outside the gene matches. The CDR3 runs to 15 residues. The CDR3 loop reads CASSEGQGRNSPLHF. Here the CDR3 DNA reads TGTGCCAGCAGCGAGGGACAGGGGCGGAATTCACCCCTCCACTTT.

The chain carries TRBV27 and TRBJ1-2, with 10 bases lining up with TRBD1. The V gene's germline CDR1 is MNHEY and CDR2 SMNVEV (reference sequence). The V segment lost 6 bases and the J segment 4 bases; nucleotides outside the gene matches: 8. This CDR3 comprises 15 residues. The CDR3 region is CASSPLGTGVYGYTF. The CDR3 bases are TGTGCCAGCAGCCCCCTCGGGACAGGGGTCTATGGCTACACCTTC.

This chain uses TRBV2 with TRBJ1-4; TRBD1 agrees at 8 bases. The V segment lost 7 bases and the J segment 7 bases; nucleotides outside the gene matches: 2. This CDR3 contains 12 residues. Germline loops: CDR1 SNHLY, CDR2 FYNNEI. This CDR3 reads CASTGGLEKLFF. CDR3 nucleotides: TGTGCCAGCACAGGGGGCCTTGAAAAACTGTTTTTT. The full variable domain, completed using reference TRBV2 and TRBJ1-4, is EPEVTQTPSHQVTQMGQEVILRCVPISNHLYFYWYRQILGQKVEFLVSFYNNEISEKSEIFDDQFSVERPDGSNFTLKIRSTKLEDSAMYFCASTGGLEKLFFGSGTQLSVL.

The chain uses TRBV21-1 and TRBJ2-2; whether TRBD2, the table's D call, matches the DNA was not checked. TRBV21-1 corresponds to a pseudogene. This CDR3 is 16 amino acids long. CDR3 nucleotide sequence: TGTGCCAGCAGCAAATACGTAGAGAGGGTCACCGGGGAGCTGTTTTTT. Its translation: CASSKYVERVTGELFF.

The chain carries TRBV30 and TRBJ1-2, with D possibly being TRBD1 (5 bases). V was cut by 0 bases and J by 9 bases, with 11 bases left in between. The germline V gene has CDR1 GTSNPN and CDR2 SVGIG (reference sequence). The CDR3 extends over 12 amino acids. The CDR3 protein is CAWSVAGNSYTF. In DNA form, the CDR3 reads TGTGCCTGGAGTGTCGCAGGGAATAGCTACACCTTC.

The V gene is TRBV7-8, the J gene TRBJ2-5, with 8 nucleotides matching TRBD2. V trimming: 0 bases; J trimming: 4 bases; junction bases outside the gene matches: 4. CDR1 is SGHVS and CDR2 is FQNEAQ in the germline V gene. CDR3 length equals 15 residues. CDR3 region: CASSLAAGAGETQYF. The DNA of the CDR3 is TGTGCCAGCAGCTTAGCAGCGGGGGCCGGAGAGACCCAGTACTTC.

This clone was seen once. The V and J genes are TRBV5-1 and TRBJ1-5, with unresolved D. V was cut by 3 bases and J by 4 bases, with 14 bases left in between. Per germline, CDR1 SGHRS and CDR2 YFSETQ. CDR3 size: 15 residues. For the CDR3, the DNA is TGCGCCAGCAGCTGGGAGGGAGGCGCTAATCAGCCCCAGCATTTT. It translates to CASSWEGGANQPQHF.

V is TRBV29-1 and J is TRBJ2-5; perhaps TRBD1 as D (5 bases). The CDR3 loop spans 14 amino acids. V was pared by 4 bases and J by 5 bases, with 17 bases between. Germline V gives CDR1 SQVTM, CDR2 ANQGSEA. The CDR3 loop is CSVVPQGSLETQYF. CDR3 DNA sequence: TGCAGCGTTGTGCCCCAGGGTAGCCTGGAGACCCAGTACTTC.

This chain joins TRBV5-1 and TRBJ2-3, with 11 nucleotides matching TRBD2. The V gene end was trimmed by 0 bases and the J gene end by 3 bases; junction bases not matched to a gene: 9. The germline gives CDR1 SGHRS, CDR2 YFSETQ. This CDR3 contains 18 residues. CDR3 coding DNA: TGCGCCAGCAGCTTGGCCAGTAGGCTAGCGGGGGGAACAGATACGCAGTATTTT. It specifies CASSLASRLAGGTDTQYF.

The rearrangement joins TRBV4-1 to TRBJ2-7, with TRBD2 as a possible D gene (6 bases). V lost 1 base to trimming and J lost 4 bases, with 17 bases between them. In germline, CDR1 is MGHRA, CDR2 YSYEKL. This CDR3 spans 16 amino acids. The CDR3 region has the DNA TGCGCCAGCAGCCAAGCCGGGGGAGCACCGATTTACGAGCAGTACTTC. It is translated as CASSQAGGAPIYEQYF.

In the case of this clone: Other DNA sequences in the sample encode the same CDR3. The V call is TRBV25-1, the J call TRBJ1-1; D may be TRBD1 (6 bases). Between the trimmed V and J ends, which lost 6 bases and 0 bases, there was a span of 11 bases. Per germline, CDR1 MGHDK and CDR2 SYGVNS. This CDR3 is built from 14 residues. For the CDR3, the DNA is TGTGCCAGCAGGCAGACAGGATTGAACACTGAAGCTTTCTTT. It translates to CASRQTGLNTEAFF.

CDR3 DNA sequence: TGTGCCAGCGGTTCAGGGGGTTTGGGCACTGAAGCTTTCTTT. The encoded protein is CASGSGGLGTEAFF. The chain uses TRBV6-5 and TRBJ1-1, with 7 bases matching TRBD1. V gave up 8 bases and J gave up 4 bases; unmatched junction bases: 10. Germline V CDR1 and CDR2: MNHEY, SVGAGI. CDR3 length: 14 amino acids.

DNA of the CDR3: TGTGCCAGCAGTTTCAGGCCGTTGGATGGGCCCCAGCATTTT. Its protein product is CASSFRPLDGPQHF. The rearrangement links TRBV28 to TRBJ1-5; D call uncertain. This CDR3 spans 14 amino acids. The V gene lost 3 bases and the J gene lost 9 bases, with 15 bases spanning the gap. CDR1 MDHEN and CDR2 SYDVKM come from the germline V gene.

The chain is built from TRBV7-2 and TRBJ2-7, with TRBD2 as a possible D gene (5 bases). The CDR3 spans 16 residues. Germline CDR1 and CDR2: SGHTA and FQGNSA. V was trimmed by 5 bases and J by 0 bases, leaving 17 bases between them. The CDR3 DNA sequence: TGTGCCAGCAGCATCCGACCGGACTCGAGCTCCTACGAGCAGTACTTC. As protein: CASSIRPDSSSYEQYF.

The V gene is TRBV27, the J gene TRBJ2-3; 15 nucleotides agree with TRBD2. The trim removed 2 bases at V and 4 bases at J, leaving 10 bases unmatched. The CDR3 is made up of 19 amino acids. Looked up from germline, CDR1 is MNHEY and CDR2 is SMNVEV (reference sequence). The CDR3 spells CASSLPRTSGRARADTQYF. The CDR3 DNA reads as TGTGCCAGCAGTTTACCGCGGACTAGCGGGAGGGCCAGGGCAGATACGCAGTATTTT.

CDR3 coding DNA: TGTGCCAGCAGACCAACCGGGACAGGGCATCTCAATGAGCAGTTCTTC. Its protein product is CASRPTGTGHLNEQFF. The rearrangement joins TRBV27 to TRBJ2-1; TRBD1 matches 9 bases. Trimming took 6 bases from V and 6 from J; bases not matched to a gene: 12. Looked up from germline, CDR1 is MNHEY and CDR2 is SMNVEV (reference sequence). This CDR3 has 16 amino acids.